This TCR beta chain originates from a study of blood T cell repertoires in COVID-19. Whole-study context: Acute and convalescent COVID-19 specimens originated in the United States, Italy and Spain.

V was cut by 2 bases and J by 3 bases, with 14 bases left in between. Germline-derived CDR1 and CDR2 are MDHEN and SYDVKM. The CDR3 has 15 residues. Authors' data handling: Nucleated cell counts were estimated from reference gene primer amplification. Clones were read by immunoSEQ multiplex PCR, and TCRdb kept only the in-frame ones, dropping some. That table is the source of V, J and clone size, and D and trimming were worked out from the DNA. The sample has hundreds of thousands of clones; 88% are singletons. V gene TRBV28 combines with J gene TRBJ2-7, with D tentatively TRBD2 (5 bases). The sequence derives from a woman in her twenties or thirties with COVID-19, enrolled during active disease. The sequencing input was peripheral blood. As DNA, the CDR3 is TGTGCCAGCAGTTTAGCGTGGCAGCGGAGCTACGAGCAGTACTTC. Protein sequence: CASSLAWQRSYEQYF. The full variable domain, rest sourced from reference TRBV28 and TRBJ2-7, is DVKVTQSSRYLVKRTGEKVFLECVQDMDHENMFWYRQDPGLGLRLIYFSYDVKMKEKGDIPEGYSVSREKKERFSLILESASTNQTSMYLCASSLAWQRSYEQYFGPGTRLTVT.